The entry that follows covers one T cell receptor beta chain sequence. The specificity of this receptor is unknown. No base quality information exists; no much larger clone differs at one position. Between about 2013 and 2017, the patients underwent resection in either Japan or China. The histologic diagnosis of each case was independently confirmed on H&E slides by two lung cancer pathologists. To enrich premalignant or tumor cells for nucleic acid extraction, macro-dissection was performed after pathologic assessment. The AllPrep DNA/RNA FFPE Kit was used to isolate DNA from FFPE tissue. CDR1 and CDR2 were assigned from the germline V gene as SGHNT and YENEEA. From its cysteine to its phenylalanine, the CDR3 spans 14 amino acids. Left in the record is the CDR3 DNA by itself, 42 bases read in frame from the first base. Clipping removes 1 base from V and 8 bases from J, with 6 as the unmatched junction base count.

TCR beta CDR3 regions were sequenced from DNA using the immunoSEQ hsTCRbeta Kit. From the authors' description of their analysis: TCR sequencing data were analysed with the ImmunoSEQ Analyzer. T cell clonality was defined as 1 minus Pielou's evenness, as computed on productive rearrangements. The inverse Simpson index, applied to productive templates, was used to measure T cell diversity. T cell density was expressed as TCR beta template counts normalized to usable DNA, with usable DNA estimated by amplifying and sequencing housekeeping genes. Two-sided Kruskal-Wallis tests were used to compare TCR metrics between histologic stages. TCRdb limited this immuneACCESS table to in-frame rearrangements with V and J called. A share of clones is missing; checked studies link under half to unresolved V genes, and the rest is unexplained. V, J and clone size derive from that table, while D and trimming were established from the DNA sequence. The sample table contains 20,000 or so clones; only one count was recorded for roughly 80% of them. The top ten clonotypes cover roughly 5.5% of the sample.

The sample belongs to a study of immune evolution from preneoplasia to lung adenocarcinoma (dated by TCRdb to about 2021). Study-wide context: HLA loss of heterozygosity was seen in roughly 6.6%, 14% and 36% of AIS, MIA and ADC lesions, and in no AAH lesions. It was reported in the study that 100 or so samples were used for TCR sequencing. The study combined immune gene expression, TCR sequencing and multiplex immunofluorescence to profile immune contexture across lung adenocarcinoma precursors and invasive adenocarcinoma. Resected precursor lesions (AAH, AIS, MIA) and invasive adenocarcinomas were compared with paired morphologically normal lung tissue. Whole exome sequencing and methylation data from the same cohort of nodules were integrated with the immune data. Sample size was based on specimen availability rather than a prior power calculation. The overall cohort was made up of fewer than 70 patients with pulmonary nodules who had surgical resection. Class I HLA alleles were inferred from exome data with POLYSOLVER, and allele-specific HLA loss was detected with LOHHLA. A total of around 52 patients contributed TCR sequencing data.

Study-wide findings and limitations: Compared with EGFR-mutant or double wild-type lesions, KRAS-mutant nodules had the highest T cell clonality. The highest clonality was observed in normal lung, whereas higher T cell density and diversity but lower clonality appeared to be present in later-stage lesions. Because every patient came from Japan and China, how well the results apply to Western populations was uncertain. The findings reflected association rather than direct causation, and larger cohorts with long-term follow-up and longitudinal biopsies were considered necessary. The highest top T cell clone frequencies were observed in normal lung, and a progressive decrease in top T cell clone frequencies appeared to occur from AAH through AIS, MIA and invasive adenocarcinoma.

This TCR was sampled from a person in their sixties with lung adenocarcinoma. This chain joins TRBV11-3 to TRBJ2-5, with 8 bases matching TRBD2. The sequenced material came from FFPE invasive lung adenocarcinoma tissue. The sample's cell subset or site, from its label and the paper: frankly invasive lung adenocarcinoma (ADC). The base sequence is TGTGCCAGCAGCTTAGGGTCCAGCGGGAGAACCCAGTACTTC. It translates as CASSLGSSGRTQYF.